Given below is one T cell receptor (beta chain) in context. This CDR3 spans 12 amino acids. V lost 5 bases and J 4 bases, leaving 8 bases between the germline ends. Germline V CDR1 and CDR2: SGHTA, FQGTGA. This sample is part of a study of cytomegalovirus exposure and HLA in healthy donors. Assay used: immunoSEQ multiplex PCR; TCRdb lists only in-frame clones, some missing. The repertoire holds roughly 120,000 clones, with roughly nine tenths as singletons. The donors were members of the roughly 130-subject validation cohort (separate from the roughly 670-subject first cohort). The sequence was obtained from a woman younger than 35 in good health and CMV-seronegative. The V and J genes are TRBV7-3 and TRBJ1-1; D is unclear. The sequenced sample was PBMCs. The CDR3 DNA reads TGTGCCAGCAGCAACACGGGCACTGAAGCTTTCTTT. This sequence encodes CASSNTGTEAFF.